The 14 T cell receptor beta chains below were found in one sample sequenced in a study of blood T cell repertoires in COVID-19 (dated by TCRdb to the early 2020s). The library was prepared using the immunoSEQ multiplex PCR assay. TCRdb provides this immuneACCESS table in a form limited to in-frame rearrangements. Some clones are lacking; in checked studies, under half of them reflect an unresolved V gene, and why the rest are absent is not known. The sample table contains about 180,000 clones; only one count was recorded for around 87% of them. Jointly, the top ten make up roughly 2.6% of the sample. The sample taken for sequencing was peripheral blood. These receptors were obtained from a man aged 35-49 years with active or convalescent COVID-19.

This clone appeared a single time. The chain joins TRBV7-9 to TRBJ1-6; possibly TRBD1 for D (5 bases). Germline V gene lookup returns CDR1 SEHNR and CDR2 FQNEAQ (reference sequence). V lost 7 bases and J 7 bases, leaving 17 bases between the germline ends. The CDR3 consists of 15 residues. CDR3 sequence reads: CASTSGLDANSPLHF. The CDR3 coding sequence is TGTGCCAGCACCTCAGGGCTTGACGCCAATTCACCCCTCCACTTT.

The CDR3 spells CASARGASISGYTF. CDR3 nucleotides: TGTGCCAGCGCCCGCGGGGCCTCTATCTCTGGCTACACCTTC. The V and J genes are TRBV6-5 and TRBJ1-2; weak D call: TRBD1 (5 bases). V was cut by 8 bases and J by 7 bases, with 20 bases left in between. Germline CDR1 and CDR2: MNHEY and SVGAGI. This CDR3 is 14 amino acids long.

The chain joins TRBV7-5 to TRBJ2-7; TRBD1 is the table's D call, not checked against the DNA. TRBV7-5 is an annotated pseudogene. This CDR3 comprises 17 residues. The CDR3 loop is CARSSHPMWDRTYEQYF. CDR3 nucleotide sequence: TGTGCCAGAAGCTCCCATCCGATGTGGGACAGGACCTACGAGCAGTACTTC.

CDR3 residues: CASSYDRGLGDTEAFF. DNA of the CDR3: TGTGCCAGCAGTTACGATAGGGGGCTCGGTGACACTGAAGCTTTCTTT. The V gene is TRBV6-5, the J gene TRBJ1-1, with TRBD1 matching 7 bases. Looked up from germline, CDR1 is MNHEY and CDR2 is SVGAGI. The CDR3 contains 16 residues. Trimming took 2 bases from V and 3 from J; bases not matched to a gene: 9.

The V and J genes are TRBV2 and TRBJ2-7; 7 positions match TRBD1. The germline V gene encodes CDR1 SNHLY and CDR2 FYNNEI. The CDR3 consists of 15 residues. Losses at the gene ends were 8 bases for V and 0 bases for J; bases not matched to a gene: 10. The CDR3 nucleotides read TGTGCCAGCCAGCGAGGGACAGAGAGCTCCTACGAGCAGTACTTC. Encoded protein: CASQRGTESSYEQYF.

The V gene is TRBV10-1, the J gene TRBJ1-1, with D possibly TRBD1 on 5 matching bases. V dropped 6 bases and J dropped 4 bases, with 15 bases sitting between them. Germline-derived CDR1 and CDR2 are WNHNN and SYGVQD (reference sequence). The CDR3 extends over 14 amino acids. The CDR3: CASSSGQRGTEAFF. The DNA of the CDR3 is TGCGCCAGCAGCTCCGGGCAAAGGGGCACTGAAGCTTTCTTT.

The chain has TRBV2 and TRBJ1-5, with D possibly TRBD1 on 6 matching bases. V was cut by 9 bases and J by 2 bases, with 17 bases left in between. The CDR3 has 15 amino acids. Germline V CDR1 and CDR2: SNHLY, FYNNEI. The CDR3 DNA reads TGTGCCAGTTCCCGACAGGCAAGGGGCAATCAGCCCCAGCATTTT. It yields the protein CASSRQARGNQPQHF.

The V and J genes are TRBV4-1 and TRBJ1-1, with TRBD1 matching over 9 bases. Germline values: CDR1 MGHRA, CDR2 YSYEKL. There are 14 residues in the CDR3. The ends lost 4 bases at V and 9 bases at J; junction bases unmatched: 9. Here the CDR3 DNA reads TGCGCCAGCAGCCGAGAGGACAGGGGAGTGAAAGCTTTCTTT. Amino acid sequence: CASSREDRGVKAFF.

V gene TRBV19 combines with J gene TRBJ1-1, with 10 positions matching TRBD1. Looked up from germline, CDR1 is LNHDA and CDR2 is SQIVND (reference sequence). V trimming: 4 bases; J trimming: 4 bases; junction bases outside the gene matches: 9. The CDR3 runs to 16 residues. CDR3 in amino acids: CASSTGDRGLGTEAFF. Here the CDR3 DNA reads TGTGCCAGTAGTACCGGGGACAGGGGTTTGGGCACTGAAGCTTTCTTT.

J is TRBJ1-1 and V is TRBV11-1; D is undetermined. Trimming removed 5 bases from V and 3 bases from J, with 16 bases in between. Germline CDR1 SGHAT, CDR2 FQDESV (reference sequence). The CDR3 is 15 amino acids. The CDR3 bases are TGTGCCAGCAGCCCAGGAGGTAGTCGGGACACTGAAGCTTTCTTT. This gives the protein CASSPGGSRDTEAFF.

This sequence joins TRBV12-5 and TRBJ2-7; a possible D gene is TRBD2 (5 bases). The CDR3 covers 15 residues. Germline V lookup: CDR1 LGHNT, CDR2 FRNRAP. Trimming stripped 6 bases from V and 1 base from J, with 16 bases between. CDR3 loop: CASGRAASGSYEQYF. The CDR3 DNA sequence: TGTGCTAGTGGGCGGGCAGCCTCGGGGTCCTACGAGCAGTACTTC.

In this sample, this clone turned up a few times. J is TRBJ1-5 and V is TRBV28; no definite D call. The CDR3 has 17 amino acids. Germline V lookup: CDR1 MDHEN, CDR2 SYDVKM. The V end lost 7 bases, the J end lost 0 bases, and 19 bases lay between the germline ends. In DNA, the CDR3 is TGTGCCAGCACCGTGACGGGGTTTGGTCTTAGCAATCAGCCCCAGCATTTT. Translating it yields CASTVTGFGLSNQPQHF.

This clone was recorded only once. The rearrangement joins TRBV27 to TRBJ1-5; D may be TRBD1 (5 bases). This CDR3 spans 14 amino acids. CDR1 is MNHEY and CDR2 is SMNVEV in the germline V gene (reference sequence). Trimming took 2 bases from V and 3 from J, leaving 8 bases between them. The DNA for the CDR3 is TGTGCCAGCAGTTTAAGTGGGGCCAATCAGCCCCAGCATTTT. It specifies CASSLSGANQPQHF.

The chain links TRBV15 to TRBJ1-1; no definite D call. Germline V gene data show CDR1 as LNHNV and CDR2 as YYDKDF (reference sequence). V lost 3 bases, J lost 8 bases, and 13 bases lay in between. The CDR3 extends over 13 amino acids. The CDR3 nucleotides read TGTGCCACCAGCAGGGAGACCGGGAGGGAAGCTTTCTTT. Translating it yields CATSRETGREAFF.